These 32 T cell receptor beta chains originate from one sample sequenced in a study of blood T cells in healthy people across ages. With a J-beta primer mix and a sample-barcoded 5' primer, a second PCR ran 7 to 11 cycles. One entry per CDR3 protein results from TCRdb running MiXCR on the 5' RACE reads. Of approximately 1.5 million distinct CDR3 sequences in the sample, roughly 32% were seen once. Sequenced input: blood. The source is a woman aged 25 to 39 in good health.

V and J are TRBV5-1 and TRBJ1-4, with 9 positions matching TRBD1. The V segment lost 4 bases and the J segment 3 bases; nucleotides outside the gene matches: 7. Per germline, CDR1 SGHRS and CDR2 YFSETQ. The CDR3 contains 16 residues. DNA for the CDR3: TGCGCCAGCAGCCTGACAGGGGGTTTCGCTAATGAAAAACTGTTTTTT. This codes for CASSLTGGFANEKLFF.

This clonotype has only a few counts. The chain employs TRBV29-1 and TRBJ2-3, with 7 bases identical to TRBD2. The CDR3 runs 16 residues. Per the germline V gene, CDR1 is SQVTM and CDR2 is ANQGSEA. The trim removed 1 base at V and 8 bases at J, leaving 15 bases unmatched. As DNA, the CDR3 is TGCAGCGTTGAAGGTTGGGCTAGCGGCGGAGTGGGTACGCAGTATTTT. Translation: CSVEGWASGGVGTQYF.

V is TRBV5-4 and J is TRBJ1-2, with D hard to call. V gave up 1 base and J gave up 8 bases, with 15 bases separating them. The germline CDR1 and CDR2 sequences are SGHNT and YYREEE (reference sequence). This CDR3 region has 14 residues. Here the CDR3 DNA reads TGTGCCAGCAGCTTGACCACGGCTAATAGGGGCTACACCTTC. Its protein product is CASSLTTANRGYTF.

The CDR3 here is CASSKRTGGYGYTF. Here the CDR3 DNA reads TGTGCCAGCAGCAAAAGGACAGGCGGATATGGCTACACCTTC. The rearrangement uses TRBV21-1 and TRBJ1-2; TRBD1 is the table's D call and was not checked against the DNA. TRBV21-1 is a known pseudogene. The CDR3 runs to 14 residues.

V and J are TRBV24-1 and TRBJ2-3; 8 bases fit TRBD2. Germline-derived CDR1 and CDR2 are KGHDR and SFDVKD. Unmatched junction bases numbered 5, after V lost 4 bases and J lost 6 bases. The CDR3 contains 14 residues. The CDR3 DNA reads as TGTGCCACCAGTGACGCAGCGGGAGAGGATACGCAGTATTTT. Translating gives CATSDAAGEDTQYF.

This chain links TRBV7-9 with TRBJ1-1; D is undetermined. The germline V and J ends were trimmed by 5 bases and 5 bases, with 18 bases remaining between them. From germline, CDR1 is SEHNR and CDR2 FQNEAQ (reference sequence). The CDR3 length is 15 residues. Written as DNA, the CDR3 is TGTGCCAGCAGCCGTTGGGTCCGAGGAGGAACTGAAGCTTTCTTT. This codes for CASSRWVRGGTEAFF.

V is TRBV5-1 and J is TRBJ2-2; tentative D call: TRBD2 (6 bases). CDR1 and CDR2 from the germline V gene are SGHRS and YFSETQ. V was clipped by 4 bases and J by 8 bases, with 18 bases between them. This CDR3 contains 15 residues. CDR3 nucleotides: TGCGCCAGCAGCGCGGGGACGGAGGGCGTAGGGGAGCTGTTTTTT. Amino acid sequence: CASSAGTEGVGELFF.

This clonotype was picked up many times. V gene TRBV7-9 combines with J gene TRBJ2-5; TRBD2 matches at 11 bases. The CDR3 loop spans 17 amino acids. Trimming cost V 1 base and J 5 bases; bases outside gene matches: 9. Germline V lookup: CDR1 SEHNR, CDR2 FQNEAQ (reference sequence). The DNA for the CDR3 is TGTGCCAGCAGCTTAGGAGCTAGCGGGAGGCCATCGGAGACCCAGTACTTC. It yields the protein CASSLGASGRPSETQYF.

This clonotype has more than one count but fewer than ten. This chain joins TRBV15 and TRBJ2-1, with a weak D call TRBD1 (5 bases). The germline V gene encodes CDR1 LNHNV and CDR2 YYDKDF (reference sequence). The CDR3 loop spans 13 amino acids. The ends were cut back, 2 bases at V and 6 bases at J, with 8 bases in the middle. CDR3 bases: TGTGCCACCAGCAGACCGGACACCAATGAGCAGTTCTTC. Translated, it gives CATSRPDTNEQFF.

This clonotype was observed a few times. The rearrangement links TRBV6-5 to TRBJ2-7, with 8 bases lining up with TRBD1. The CDR3 consists of 13 residues. Germline lookup yields CDR1 MNHEY and CDR2 SVGAGI. V lost 6 bases to trimming and J lost 5 bases; unmatched junction nucleotides: 6. CDR3 loop: CASRYGQGHEQYF. The CDR3 DNA follows: TGTGCCAGCAGGTACGGACAGGGCCACGAGCAGTACTTC.

This clonotype was seen only once. This chain uses TRBV20-1 with TRBJ1-5; D gene uncertain. CDR1 and CDR2 (germline): DFQATT, SNEGSKA (reference sequence). This CDR3 is built from 13 residues. V lost 4 bases and J lost 0, with 7 bases in between. In DNA, the CDR3 is TGCAGTGCTAAAGGGTTTAGCAATCAGCCCCAGCATTTT. It yields the protein CSAKGFSNQPQHF.

There are many counts of this clonotype. The chain has TRBV29-1 and TRBJ2-1; D uncertain. The V gene's germline CDR1 is SQVTM and CDR2 ANQGSEA. The CDR3 is made up of 11 amino acids. The V and J ends lost 3 bases and 9 bases respectively, with 9 bases between them. The CDR3: CSVDKSGEQFF. Here the CDR3 DNA reads TGCAGCGTTGACAAAAGTGGTGAGCAGTTCTTC.

This clonotype was picked up many times. The rearrangement links TRBV10-3 to TRBJ2-3, with TRBD1 matching over 8 bases. Unmatched junction bases numbered 7, after V lost 8 bases and J lost 3 bases. The length of the CDR3 is 14 residues. Germline V gene lookup returns CDR1 ENHRY and CDR2 SYGVKD. The CDR3 DNA sequence: TGTGCCATCTCCTGGACAGGGAGGACAGATACGCAGTATTTT. This encodes CAISWTGRTDTQYF.

This clonotype was recorded a few times. This chain joins TRBV20-1 and TRBJ1-5; no firm D call. Deletions cut 3 bases from V and 3 bases from J, with 15 bases between. CDR3 length: 15 amino acids. Germline V lookup: CDR1 DFQATT, CDR2 SNEGSKA (reference sequence). The CDR3 DNA sequence: TGCAGTGCTAGGACCGGTCTGGTCCACAATCAGCCCCAGCATTTT. It specifies CSARTGLVHNQPQHF.

The rearrangement uses TRBV12-3 or TRBV12-4 and TRBJ2-3; tentative D call: TRBD2 (6 bases). V lost 2 bases and J lost 1, with 16 bases in between. This CDR3 contains 17 residues. The CDR3 spells CASSLTWRGLGTDTQYF. CDR3 nucleotides: TGTGCCAGCAGTTTAACCTGGAGGGGATTGGGCACAGATACGCAGTATTTT.

This clonotype was seen only a few times. Because the CDR3's place on the DNA is in doubt, the DNA is left out and the CDR3 is given as listed by TCRdb. J is TRBJ1-1 and V is TRBV12-3 or TRBV12-4. Including both end residues, the CDR3 is 13 amino acids long. CDR3 region: CASSTSEYTEAFF.

The table lists this clonotype with a few counts. Sequence at one end of the junction differs from germline and may be a read error. The rearrangement joins TRBV29-1 to TRBJ2-1, with no clear D. This CDR3 region has 12 residues. Germline values: CDR1 SQVTM, CDR2 ANQGSEA. CDR3 protein: CSVTRWNNERFF. In DNA form, the CDR3 reads TGCAGCGTCACCAGGTGGAACAATGAGCGGTTCTTC.

This sequence joins TRBV11-2 and TRBJ2-1; D possibly corresponds to TRBD2 (5 bases). V dropped 0 bases and J dropped 7 bases, with 10 bases sitting between them. The CDR3 covers 14 residues. CDR1 SGHAT and CDR2 FQNNGV come from the germline V gene. The CDR3 DNA reads TGTGCCAGCAGCTTAGACAGGACTGAGAATGAGCAGTTCTTC. Its translation is CASSLDRTENEQFF.

The chain links TRBV10-3 to TRBJ2-1; D is unclear. Trimming removed 5 bases at V and 7 bases at J, with 18 bases between. This CDR3 is 15 amino acids long. Germline V gene sequence: CDR1 ENHRY, CDR2 SYGVKD. The CDR3 loop is CAISLTADGWNEQFF. DNA for the CDR3: TGTGCCATCAGTCTTACTGCAGACGGGTGGAATGAGCAGTTCTTC.

This clonotype was found a few times. The chain uses TRBV27 and TRBJ2-7; the D gene could be TRBD1 or TRBD2 (5 bases each). Deletions cut 5 bases from V and 1 base from J, with 15 bases between. CDR1 and CDR2 (germline): MNHEY, SMNVEV (reference sequence). This CDR3 contains 15 residues. CDR3 in amino acids: CASSPQPGRSYEQYF. In nucleotides, the CDR3 is TGTGCCAGCAGTCCACAACCGGGACGGTCCTACGAGCAGTACTTC.

This clonotype was seen more than once but under ten times. The chain links TRBV11-2 to TRBJ2-4; no firm D call. The CDR3 runs 15 residues. Germline loops: CDR1 SGHAT, CDR2 FQNNGV. V lost 1 base and J 8 bases, leaving 15 bases between the germline ends. CDR3 coding DNA: TGTGCCAGCAGCTTAGGCGGACCCCCTGGGTACATTCAGTACTTC. Protein: CASSLGGPPGYIQYF.

The rearrangement links TRBV5-1 to TRBJ2-7; D is possibly TRBD1 or TRBD2 (6 bases each). Germline CDR1 reads SGHRS; CDR2 reads YFSETQ. V lost 6 bases and J lost 2, with 18 bases in between. The CDR3 extends over 15 amino acids. This chain's CDR3 is CASTRHGGETYEQYF. DNA of the CDR3: TGCGCCAGCACGCGGCACGGGGGCGAAACCTACGAGCAGTACTTC. Looking up the rest from reference TRBV5-1 and TRBJ2-7 gives the full variable domain: KAGVTQTPRYLIKTRGQQVTLSCSPISGHRSVSWYQQTPGQGLQFLFEYFSETQRNKGNFPGRFSGRQFSNSRSEMNVSTLELGDSALYLCASTRHGGETYEQYFGPGTRLTVT.

The chain is built from TRBV27 and TRBJ1-5; no clear D gene. There are 14 residues in the CDR3. Trimming pared 3 bases from V and 5 bases from J, leaving 11 bases between. Germline CDR1 is MNHEY and CDR2 is SMNVEV (reference sequence). CDR3 region: CASSLLRGDQPQHF. In DNA form, the CDR3 reads TGTGCCAGCAGTTTGCTCCGTGGGGATCAGCCCCAGCATTTT.

About this clonotype itself: The junction departs from germline at one end; a sequencing error may be responsible. The chain uses TRBV6-5 and TRBJ2-3, with D possibly TRBD2 on 5 matching bases. Germline CDR1 reads MNHEY; CDR2 reads SVGAGI. The CDR3 consists of 11 residues. In DNA form, the CDR3 reads TGTGCCAGCAAGTCCGGGGATACACAGTATTTT. Translated, it gives CASKSGDTQYF.

The J gene is TRBJ2-7, the V gene TRBV7-9, with TRBD1 matching 7 bases. Germline V lookup: CDR1 SEHNR, CDR2 FQNEAQ (reference sequence). The CDR3 contains 15 residues. V dropped 5 bases and J dropped 1; count of bases not matched to a gene: 8. CDR3 in amino acids: CASSAAGQASYEQYF. CDR3 in DNA: TGTGCCAGCAGCGCCGCCGGACAGGCATCCTACGAGCAGTACTTC.

In its sample, this clonotype was seen a few times. V and J are TRBV3-1 and TRBJ2-7; TRBD1 is a possible D gene (5 bases). Germline CDR1 is LGHDT and CDR2 is YNNKEL (reference sequence). V was trimmed by 2 bases and J by 4 bases, leaving 12 bases between them. The CDR3 is made up of 14 amino acids. In DNA, the CDR3 is TGTGCCAGCAGCCAATCCCGACAGCCTTACGAGCAGTACTTC. It encodes CASSQSRQPYEQYF.

This clonotype was counted ten times or more. The rearrangement joins TRBV29-1 to TRBJ2-3, with D possibly being TRBD1 or TRBD2 (5 bases each). The CDR3 spans 18 residues. Germline V lookup: CDR1 SQVTM, CDR2 ANQGSEA. V was pared by 3 bases and J by 2 bases, with 24 bases between. CDR3 DNA: TGCAGCGTTGAGATGCGCCCATACGCGGTGGGGGACACAGATACGCAGTATTTT. Translated, it gives CSVEMRPYAVGDTDTQYF.

This clonotype was seen only once. At one boundary the junction diverges from the germline segment, which might be a read error. The CDR3 DNA follows: TGTGCCAACAGCTTGACGGTGTATGGCTACACCTTC. Its protein product is CANSLTVYGYTF. The chain has TRBV7-2 and TRBJ1-2, with D unclear. CDR3 length: 12 residues. The germline V gene has CDR1 SGHTA and CDR2 FQGNSA.

This clonotype was recorded a few times. The genes are TRBV6-1 and TRBJ2-7, with D tentatively TRBD2 (5 bases). The germline V gene has CDR1 MNHNS and CDR2 SASEGT. This CDR3 has 16 residues. V was trimmed by 5 bases and J by 2 bases, leaving 19 bases between them. The CDR3 DNA is TGTGCCAGCAGTCCCTATAGCGAGTTTAGCGCCTACGAGCAGTACTTC. This encodes CASSPYSEFSAYEQYF.

In this sample, this clonotype turned up a few times. The rearrangement uses TRBV6-1 and TRBJ2-7; 7 bases are a match to TRBD1. Germline V gene lookup returns CDR1 MNHNS and CDR2 SASEGT. With 6 bases clipped from V and 0 bases from J, the junction kept 5 bases outside the gene matches. The CDR3 has 14 amino acids. CDR3 nucleotide sequence: TGTGCCAGCAGCCACAGGGGAAACTCCTACGAGCAGTACTTC. This codes for CASSHRGNSYEQYF.

This clonotype was observed a few times. This chain connects TRBV5-1 to TRBJ2-3, with D unresolved. Germline V gene sequence: CDR1 SGHRS, CDR2 YFSETQ. Trimming left V 3 bases short and J 0 bases short, with 8 bases between. CDR3 length: 14 amino acids. DNA of the CDR3: TGCGCCAGCAGCTGGATCTCTAGCACAGATACGCAGTATTTT. Encoded protein: CASSWISSTDTQYF.

CDR3 in amino acids: CASSESPGAYGYTF. CDR3 sequence (DNA): TGTGCCAGCAGTGAATCCCCAGGGGCCTATGGCTACACCTTC. The V gene is TRBV2, the J gene TRBJ1-2, with D perhaps matching TRBD1 (6 bases). CDR1 SNHLY and CDR2 FYNNEI come from the germline V gene. Deletions cut 2 bases from V and 4 bases from J, with 11 bases between. The CDR3 consists of 14 residues.